This T cell receptor (beta chain) came from a study of T cell changes during pregnancy in multiple sclerosis. Germline CDR1 and CDR2: SGHTA and FQGTGA. The J segment lost 3 bases and the V segment lost 6 bases, leaving 7 bases of the junction unmatched. The CDR3 is made up of 15 amino acids. This clone was found once. TCRdb keeps only in-frame clones here, not all; method: immunoSEQ multiplex PCR. The sample lists some 40,000 clones; roughly 89% were seen once. This chain links TRBV7-3 with TRBJ2-2; 7 bases line up with TRBD2. The material sequenced was CD4+ T cells from peripheral blood mononuclear cells, taken before pregnancy. The origin of this receptor is a female donor with multiple sclerosis, enrolled in a pregnancy study. CDR3 amino acids: CASRGGTDDTGELFF. CDR3 bases: TGTGCCAGCAGGGGGGGGACGGACGACACCGGGGAGCTGTTTTTT.